These T cell receptor beta chains were read from a single sample in a study of Graves' ophthalmopathy and Graves' hyperthyroidism. TCRdb re-called the multiplex PCR reads through MiXCR, storing one row per CDR3 protein. Among around 340,000 distinct CDR3 sequences, roughly 15% were seen once, and the ten largest hold about 12%. The material sequenced was peripheral blood. These TCRs come from an adult man with Graves' ophthalmopathy. Each CDR3 is given with its conserved first and last residue. Fields, in order: clone size, J gene, D gene, V gene, CDR3 protein, CDR3 DNA. The D gene is left open where the match is weak. Some rows have no size entry. The others give once, few or many, or a class for an expanded clone.

clone_size: many; j_call: TRBJ2-7; d_call: -; v_call: TRBV19; cdr3_aa: CASSLPGGARYEQYF; cdr3_nt: TGTGCCAGTAGCCTCCCCGGCGGGGCCCGCTACGAGCAGTACTTC
clone_size: -; j_call: TRBJ1-2; d_call: -; v_call: TRBV28; cdr3_aa: CASSLGVGYTF; cdr3_nt: TGTGCCAGCAGTTTGGGGGTCGGCTACACCTTC
clone_size: many; j_call: TRBJ1-1; d_call: -; v_call: TRBV6-1; cdr3_aa: CASSAQGGTEAFF; cdr3_nt: TGTGCCAGCAGTGCACAGGGAGGCACTGAAGCTTTCTTT
clone_size: many; j_call: TRBJ2-4; d_call: -; v_call: TRBV6-1; cdr3_aa: CASSDSGDNIQYF; cdr3_nt: TGTGCCAGCAGTGATTCCGGGGACAACATTCAGTACTTC
clone_size: many; j_call: TRBJ2-5; d_call: -; v_call: TRBV15; cdr3_aa: CATSSSAVHETQYF; cdr3_nt: TGTGCCACCAGCAGTTCAGCGGTTCATGAGACCCAGTACTTC
clone_size: many; j_call: TRBJ2-5; d_call: -; v_call: TRBV5-1; cdr3_aa: CASSFVGGQETQYF; cdr3_nt: TGCGCCAGCAGCTTCGTGGGGGGACAAGAGACCCAGTACTTC
clone_size: many; j_call: TRBJ2-7; d_call: TRBD1; v_call: TRBV5-1; cdr3_aa: CASSTGQGFYEQYF; cdr3_nt: TGCGCCAGCAGCACCGGACAGGGTTTTTACGAGCAGTACTTC
clone_size: -; j_call: TRBJ1-1; d_call: -; v_call: TRBV20-1; cdr3_aa: CSARAKGGKNTEAFF; cdr3_nt: TGCAGTGCTAGAGCGAAGGGGGGGAAGAACACTGAAGCTTTCTTT
clone_size: -; j_call: TRBJ1-2; d_call: TRBD1; v_call: TRBV7-8; cdr3_aa: CASSLPDRDAYGYTF; cdr3_nt: TGTGCCAGCAGCTTACCGGACAGGGACGCCTATGGCTACACCTTC
clone_size: many; j_call: TRBJ1-5; d_call: -; v_call: TRBV3-1; cdr3_aa: CASSQGGLAQHF; cdr3_nt: TGTGCCAGCAGCCAAGGAGGTCTAGCCCAGCATTTT
clone_size: many; j_call: TRBJ2-5; d_call: TRBD2; v_call: TRBV24-1; cdr3_aa: CATSDFLAGGQETQYF; cdr3_nt: TGTGCCACCAGTGATTTTTTAGCGGGAGGGCAAGAGACCCAGTACTTC
clone_size: many; j_call: TRBJ2-2; d_call: TRBD2; v_call: TRBV7-2; cdr3_aa: CASSFSGPTAGELFF; cdr3_nt: TGTGCCAGCAGCTTTAGCGGGCCCACGGCAGGGGAGCTGTTTTTT
clone_size: many; j_call: TRBJ2-5; d_call: TRBD2; v_call: TRBV24-1; cdr3_aa: CATSDFQGSGAETQYF; cdr3_nt: TGTGCCACCAGTGATTTCCAGGGAAGCGGGGCAGAGACCCAGTACTTC
clone_size: many; j_call: TRBJ2-5; d_call: -; v_call: TRBV5-5; cdr3_aa: CASSLDQGVGETQYF; cdr3_nt: TGTGCCAGCAGCTTGGACCAGGGAGTGGGAGAGACCCAGTACTTC
clone_size: many; j_call: TRBJ1-1; d_call: -; v_call: TRBV20-1; cdr3_aa: CSARDGRRGLFLSTEAFF; cdr3_nt: TGCAGTGCTAGAGACGGAAGGCGGGGTCTGTTTTTAAGCACTGAAGCTTTCTTT
clone_size: many; j_call: TRBJ2-5; d_call: -; v_call: TRBV6-2/TRBV6-3; cdr3_aa: CASSYVRSEETQYF; cdr3_nt: TGTGCCAGCAGTTACGTTAGATCCGAAGAGACCCAGTACTTC
clone_size: many; j_call: TRBJ2-5; d_call: -; v_call: TRBV7-3; cdr3_aa: CASSLNAQETQYF; cdr3_nt: TGTGCCAGCAGCTTAAACGCCCAAGAGACCCAGTACTTC
clone_size: many; j_call: TRBJ2-5; d_call: TRBD2; v_call: TRBV29-1; cdr3_aa: CSVGTSGTGGETQYF; cdr3_nt: TGCAGCGTTGGGACTAGCGGAACCGGGGGAGAGACCCAGTACTTC
clone_size: many; j_call: TRBJ1-1; d_call: -; v_call: TRBV6-1; cdr3_aa: CASSVRGLTEAFF; cdr3_nt: TGTGCCAGCAGTGTCCGGGGCCTCACTGAAGCTTTCTTT
clone_size: -; j_call: TRBJ2-5; d_call: TRBD1; v_call: TRBV20-1; cdr3_aa: CSAQNAGQGDIETQYF; cdr3_nt: TGCAGTGCCCAAAACGCGGGACAGGGGGACATAGAGACCCAGTACTTC
clone_size: many; j_call: TRBJ2-5; d_call: -; v_call: TRBV29-1; cdr3_aa: CSVEAPNRRVGETQYF; cdr3_nt: TGCAGCGTTGAAGCCCCCAATCGTAGGGTGGGAGAGACCCAGTACTTC
clone_size: many; j_call: TRBJ1-5; d_call: -; v_call: TRBV10-1; cdr3_aa: CASSGQRTNSYSNQPQHF; cdr3_nt: TGCGCCAGCAGTGGACAACGCACGAACTCTTATAGCAATCAGCCCCAGCATTTT
clone_size: -; j_call: TRBJ1-1; d_call: -; v_call: TRBV28; cdr3_aa: CASSPLGTEAFF; cdr3_nt: TGTGCCAGCAGTCCCCTGGGCACTGAAGCTTTCTTT
clone_size: many; j_call: TRBJ1-1; d_call: -; v_call: TRBV20-1; cdr3_aa: CSARKDGNTEAFF; cdr3_nt: TGCAGTGCCAGGAAGGACGGGAACACTGAAGCTTTCTTT
clone_size: many; j_call: TRBJ1-2; d_call: -; v_call: TRBV12-3/TRBV12-4; cdr3_aa: CASSFAGNYGYTF; cdr3_nt: TGTGCCAGCAGTTTCGCGGGGAACTATGGCTACACCTTC
clone_size: -; j_call: TRBJ1-2; d_call: -; v_call: TRBV20-1; cdr3_aa: CSASSGGDYGYTF; cdr3_nt: TGCAGTGCTAGTTCCGGGGGCGACTATGGCTACACCTTC
clone_size: many; j_call: TRBJ2-5; d_call: -; v_call: TRBV29-1; cdr3_aa: CSVEEGFFGQYQETQYF; cdr3_nt: TGCAGCGTTGAAGAGGGGTTTTTCGGACAGTACCAAGAGACCCAGTACTTC
clone_size: -; j_call: TRBJ2-5; d_call: TRBD1; v_call: TRBV6-5; cdr3_aa: CAAQGQTETQYF; cdr3_nt: TGTGCCGCACAGGGGCAAACAGAGACCCAGTACTTC
clone_size: few; j_call: TRBJ2-7; d_call: TRBD2; v_call: TRBV15; cdr3_aa: CATSSRAGGAYEQYF; cdr3_nt: TGTGCCACCAGCTCCAGAGCGGGAGGAGCCTACGAGCAGTACTTC
clone_size: -; j_call: TRBJ2-3; d_call: -; v_call: TRBV7-2; cdr3_aa: CASGSRRTDTQYF; cdr3_nt: TGTGCCAGCGGGAGTCGTCGCACAGATACGCAGTATTTT
clone_size: many; j_call: TRBJ1-6; d_call: -; v_call: TRBV7-9; cdr3_aa: CASSLGGFDSPLHF; cdr3_nt: TGTGCCAGCAGCTTAGGGGGATTTGATTCACCCCTCCACTTT
clone_size: many; j_call: TRBJ2-4; d_call: TRBD2; v_call: TRBV6-2/TRBV6-3; cdr3_aa: CASSYGGLAGNIQYF; cdr3_nt: TGTGCCAGCAGTTACGGAGGACTAGCGGGGAACATTCAGTACTTC
clone_size: few; j_call: TRBJ1-2; d_call: -; v_call: TRBV20-1; cdr3_aa: CSASVKGSYGYTF; cdr3_nt: TGCAGTGCTAGCGTGAAGGGTTCCTATGGCTACACCTTC
clone_size: many; j_call: TRBJ1-2; d_call: TRBD1; v_call: TRBV6-1; cdr3_aa: CASSPGDSFNYGYTF; cdr3_nt: TGTGCCAGCAGTCCCGGGGACAGTTTTAACTATGGCTACACCTTC
clone_size: -; j_call: TRBJ2-7; d_call: -; v_call: TRBV6-1; cdr3_aa: CASSEAGAAPYEQYF; cdr3_nt: TGTGCCAGCAGTGAAGCAGGGGCCGCGCCCTACGAGCAGTACTTC
clone_size: many; j_call: TRBJ2-5; d_call: -; v_call: TRBV20-1; cdr3_aa: CSATVPETQYF; cdr3_nt: TGCAGTGCTACGGTTCCAGAGACCCAGTACTTC
clone_size: -; j_call: TRBJ2-7; d_call: -; v_call: TRBV12-3/TRBV12-4; cdr3_aa: CASSRNLGGEQYF; cdr3_nt: TGTGCCAGCAGCCGTAACCTGGGCGGCGAGCAGTACTTC
clone_size: many; j_call: TRBJ1-1; d_call: -; v_call: TRBV19; cdr3_aa: CASNPQRGAAFF; cdr3_nt: TGTGCCAGTAATCCACAAAGAGGGGCAGCTTTCTTT
clone_size: many; j_call: TRBJ1-2; d_call: TRBD1; v_call: TRBV27; cdr3_aa: CASSLTGTGGGGYGYTF; cdr3_nt: TGTGCCAGCAGTTTAACCGGGACAGGGGGCGGAGGCTATGGCTACACCTTC
clone_size: -; j_call: TRBJ2-5; d_call: -; v_call: TRBV5-5; cdr3_aa: CASSFEVRQETQYF; cdr3_nt: TGTGCCAGCAGCTTTGAGGTCAGGCAAGAGACCCAGTACTTC
clone_size: many; j_call: TRBJ2-7; d_call: -; v_call: TRBV28; cdr3_aa: CASSSSGESYEQYF; cdr3_nt: TGTGCCAGCAGTTCCAGTGGGGAAAGCTACGAGCAGTACTTC
clone_size: many; j_call: TRBJ1-1; d_call: TRBD1; v_call: TRBV30; cdr3_aa: CAWKRQGGSTEAFF; cdr3_nt: TGTGCCTGGAAGAGACAGGGCGGTTCCACTGAAGCTTTCTTT
clone_size: many; j_call: TRBJ1-6; d_call: TRBD1; v_call: TRBV4-1; cdr3_aa: CASRRQGNSPLHF; cdr3_nt: TGCGCCAGCAGACGACAGGGAAATTCACCCCTCCACTTT
clone_size: many; j_call: TRBJ1-6; d_call: -; v_call: TRBV15; cdr3_aa: CATSRDRIGRSPLHF; cdr3_nt: TGTGCCACCAGCAGAGATCGAATAGGGCGGTCACCCCTCCACTTT
clone_size: many; j_call: TRBJ1-6; d_call: -; v_call: TRBV6-5; cdr3_aa: CASSYSRQNNSPLHF; cdr3_nt: TGTGCCAGCAGTTATTCCAGGCAGAATAATTCACCCCTCCACTTT
clone_size: many; j_call: TRBJ2-2; d_call: TRBD2; v_call: TRBV5-1; cdr3_aa: CASSYLAGGSGELFF; cdr3_nt: TGCGCCAGCAGCTACCTAGCGGGAGGTTCCGGGGAGCTGTTTTTT
clone_size: many; j_call: TRBJ2-5; d_call: TRBD2; v_call: TRBV10-3; cdr3_aa: CAINAGLRETQYF; cdr3_nt: TGTGCCATCAATGCGGGACTACGGGAGACCCAGTACTTC